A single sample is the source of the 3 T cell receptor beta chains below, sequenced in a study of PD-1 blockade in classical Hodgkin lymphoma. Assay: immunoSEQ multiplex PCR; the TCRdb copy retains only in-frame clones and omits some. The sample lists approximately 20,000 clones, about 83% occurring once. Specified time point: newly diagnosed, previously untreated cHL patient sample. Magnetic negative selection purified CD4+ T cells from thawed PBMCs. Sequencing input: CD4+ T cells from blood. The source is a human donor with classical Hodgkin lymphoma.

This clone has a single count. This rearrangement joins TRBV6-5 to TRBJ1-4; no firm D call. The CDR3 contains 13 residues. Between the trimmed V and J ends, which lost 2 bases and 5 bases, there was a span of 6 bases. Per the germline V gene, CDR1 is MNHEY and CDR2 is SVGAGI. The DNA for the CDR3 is TGTGCCAGCAGTTACACGGGGAATGAAAAACTGTTTTTT. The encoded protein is CASSYTGNEKLFF.

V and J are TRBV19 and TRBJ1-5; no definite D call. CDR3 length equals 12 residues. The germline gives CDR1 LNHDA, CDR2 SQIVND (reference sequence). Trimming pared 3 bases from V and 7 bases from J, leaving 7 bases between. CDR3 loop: CASSMREQPQHF. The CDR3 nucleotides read TGTGCCAGTAGTATGCGGGAACAGCCCCAGCATTTT.

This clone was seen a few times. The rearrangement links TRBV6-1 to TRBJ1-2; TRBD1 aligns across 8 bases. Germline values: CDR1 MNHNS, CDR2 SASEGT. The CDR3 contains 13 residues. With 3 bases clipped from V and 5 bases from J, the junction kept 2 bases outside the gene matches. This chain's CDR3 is CASSETGVYGYTF. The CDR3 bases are TGTGCCAGCAGTGAGACAGGGGTTTATGGCTACACCTTC.